This T cell receptor beta chain was profiled in a study of HIV-infected patients and healthy controls. Points from the study as a whole: CMV-associated CDR3s mostly grew nonsignificantly during therapy, while HIV-associated CDR3s declined significantly.

Reverse transcription used around 500 ng RNA and constant-region primers for alpha and beta. Alpha and beta chain libraries were made separately by chain-specific third strand synthesis with multiplexing indices. MiXCR, run by TCRdb on the 5' RACE reads, gives a single entry per CDR3 protein. The sample shows 15,000 to 20,000 distinct CDR3 sequences, 7.5% to 9% of them seen only once. This clonotype was observed at least ten times. Its matching antigen is unknown. The repertoire came from unfractionated whole blood and reflected all unsorted peripheral T cells. V was cut by 4 bases and J by 1 base, with 11 bases left in between. CDR3 length: 14 amino acids. Germline CDR1 SGHKS, CDR2 YYEKEE (reference sequence).

This TCR derives from an adult in good health. This chain joins TRBV5-5 and TRBJ1-1, with D unresolved. Material: blood. CDR3 bases: TGTGCCAGCAGCCGAGACACAGCGAACACTGAAGCTTTCTTT. Residues: CASSRDTANTEAFF.